Described below is a single T cell receptor (beta chain) sequence and its context. What it binds is unknown. This entry is derived from a study of regulatory T cells in long-lasting Graves disease. General study findings and limits: Persistent patients shared more public clonotypes (about 3,000) than newly diagnosed patients (around 1,000).

Time point described: newly diagnosed GD, antithyroid drugs for less than 3 months. PBMC-derived RNA was used for the TCR library. With 3 bases removed from V and 6 bases from J, the gap between germline ends came to 8 bases. The CDR3 is 13 residues long. The V gene's germline CDR1 is KGHSH and CDR2 LQKENI. The authors built TCR beta libraries using iRepertoire HTBI primers and Arm-PCR of CDR3 regions. TCRdb ran MiXCR on the multiplex PCR reads and lists one entry per CDR3 protein. The sample lists hundreds of thousands of distinct CDR3 sequences, 16% occurring once. In addition, the sample was reused for a study of T cells in Graves' hyperthyroidism and ophthalmopathy.

The rearrangement joins TRBV18 to TRBJ2-2; tentatively, D is TRBD2 (5 bases). The sequences come from peripheral blood mononuclear cells (PBMCs), collected at new diagnosis, from a patient treated with antithyroid drugs. This receptor was taken from a woman aged 25-40 years with Graves disease. CDR3 nucleotide sequence: TGTGCCAGCTCACCCGACTACGCCGGGGAGCTGTTTTTT. Translation: CASSPDYAGELFF.